A selection of T cell receptor beta chains follows, all from one sample in a study of CD8 T cells in Susac syndrome. TCRdb reanalysed the immunoSEQ multiplex PCR reads using MiXCR and keeps one entry per CDR3 protein. Of about 150,000 distinct CDR3 sequences listed, 85% to 95% are singletons. The sequenced sample was CD4+ T cells from PBMCs. Receptors originate from a human donor with multiple sclerosis. CDR3s include the opening cysteine and the closing phenylalanine or tryptophan. Each record gives: V gene, D gene, J gene, clone size, CDR3 protein, CDR3 DNA. D genes are given only for firm matches. Size values are once, few and many counts, or a class for expanded clones, and some rows have none.

>TRBV7-8|TRBD1|TRBJ2-3|NA
CASSGTGVDTQYF
TGTGCCAGCAGCGGGACAGGGGTGGATACGCAGTATTTT
>TRBV5-1|NA|TRBJ2-7|NA
CASSLLDSSYEQYF
TGCGCCAGCAGTTTATTGGACTCATCCTACGAGCAGTACTTC
>TRBV4-1|NA|TRBJ1-1|NA
CASSLGQNDINDEAFF
TGCGCCAGCAGCCTAGGACAGAATGATATCAATGATGAAGCTTTCTTT
>TRBV7-8|NA|TRBJ1-3|NA
CASSSASGNTIYF
TGTGCCAGCAGCTCGGCGTCAGGGAACACCATATATTTT
>TRBV28|NA|TRBJ2-7|NA
CASRGGAGLTYEQYF
TGTGCCAGCAGGGGGGGAGCAGGACTAACCTACGAGCAGTACTTC
>TRBV6-1|NA|TRBJ1-1|once
CASTPRRYTEAFF
TGTGCCAGCACCCCCCGGAGGTACACTGAAGCTTTCTTT
>TRBV28|NA|TRBJ2-7|NA
CASTGDGPHEQYF
TGTGCCAGCACAGGGGATGGGCCCCACGAGCAGTACTTC
>TRBV11-2|NA|TRBJ2-7|NA
CASSLAHTAKYF
TGTGCCAGCAGCTTAGCCCACACCGCTAAGTACTTC
>TRBV5-6|NA|TRBJ2-5|NA
CASSPVNSQETQYF
TGTGCCAGCAGCCCCGTTAATTCCCAAGAGACCCAGTACTTC
>TRBV12-3/TRBV12-4|NA|TRBJ1-4|NA
CASSDGGGGLKLFF
TGTGCCAGCAGCGATGGAGGAGGGGGGTTAAAACTGTTTTTT
>TRBV6-1|NA|TRBJ1-1|NA
CASSEGANTEAFF
TGTGCCAGCAGTGAAGGGGCCAACACTGAAGCTTTCTTT
>TRBV28|TRBD1|TRBJ2-7|NA
CASSPEGTGSYEQYF
TGTGCCAGCAGCCCGGAGGGGACAGGGTCCTACGAGCAGTACTTC
>TRBV3-1|NA|TRBJ1-5|NA
CASSQYANQGTQHF
TGTGCCAGCAGCCAATACGCCAACCAGGGGACCCAGCATTTT
>TRBV11-2|TRBD1|TRBJ1-1|NA
CASTPGAGGIGEAFF
TGTGCCAGCACCCCAGGGGCAGGGGGCATTGGTGAAGCTTTCTTT
>TRBV11-2|NA|TRBJ2-1|NA
CASSRQTGSYNEQFF
TGTGCCAGCAGTCGACAGACAGGCTCGTACAATGAGCAGTTCTTC
>TRBV7-4|NA|TRBJ2-3|once
CASSSAATGICTDTQYF
TGTGCCAGCAGCTCGGCGGCAACGGGAATCTGCACAGATACGCAGTATTTT
>TRBV4-3|TRBD2|TRBJ2-1|NA
CASSQVLAGGWHEQFF
TGCGCCAGCAGCCAGGTCCTAGCGGGAGGGTGGCATGAGCAGTTCTTC
>TRBV5-6|TRBD2|TRBJ2-5|NA
CASAGDSETQYF
TGTGCCAGCGCGGGAGATTCAGAGACCCAGTACTTC
>TRBV9|NA|TRBJ1-3|NA
CASSVDSLGGGTIYF
TGTGCCAGCAGCGTAGACTCGTTGGGAGGTGGCACCATATATTTT
>TRBV6-1|NA|TRBJ1-1|NA
CASMDSWTEAFF
TGTGCCAGCATGGACAGTTGGACTGAAGCTTTCTTT
>TRBV14|NA|TRBJ1-1|NA
CASTLSGISLNTEAFF
TGTGCCAGCACTCTCAGCGGGATTTCGCTGAACACTGAAGCTTTCTTT
>TRBV5-4|TRBD1|TRBJ2-2|NA
CASSLAGQGRTGELFF
TGTGCCAGCAGCTTGGCCGGACAGGGGAGGACCGGGGAGCTGTTTTTT
>TRBV29-1|NA|TRBJ1-1|NA
CSSAGGMNTEAFF
TGCAGCTCCGCGGGGGGAATGAACACTGAAGCTTTCTTT
>TRBV18|NA|TRBJ1-6|NA
CASSPKQTDNSPLHF
TGTGCCAGCTCACCTAAACAGACCGATAATTCACCCCTCCACTTT
>TRBV18|NA|TRBJ2-7|NA
CASSRTEYEQYF
TGTGCCAGCTCACGGACAGAGTACGAGCAGTACTTC
>TRBV7-2|NA|TRBJ1-3|NA
CASSVRTGSGNTIYF
TGTGCCAGCAGCGTACGAACAGGGTCTGGAAACACCATATATTTT
>TRBV4-3|TRBD2|TRBJ2-1|NA
CASSQDVRTSLPREQFF
TGCGCCAGCAGCCAAGATGTAAGGACTAGCTTGCCCCGGGAGCAGTTCTTC
>TRBV20-1|NA|TRBJ2-3|NA
CSASDIGTDTQYF
TGCAGTGCTAGTGACATCGGCACAGATACGCAGTATTTT
>TRBV20-1|NA|TRBJ2-1|NA
CSASTGTPYNEQFF
TGCAGTGCCAGTACCGGGACACCCTACAATGAGCAGTTCTTC
>TRBV24-1|NA|TRBJ2-2|once
CATSDVESGELFF
TGTGCCACCAGTGATGTAGAGTCCGGGGAGCTGTTTTTT
>TRBV6-5|TRBD2|TRBJ2-3|NA
CASSRRSGGTDTQYF
TGTGCCAGCAGTCGCCGCAGCGGGGGGACAGATACGCAGTATTTT
>TRBV5-1|TRBD1|TRBJ2-2|NA
CASSLVGTANTGELFF
TGCGCCAGCAGCTTGGTGGGGACAGCGAACACCGGGGAGCTGTTTTTT
>TRBV2|NA|TRBJ1-2|once
CASSEGLGVALGYTF
TGTGCCAGCAGTGAAGGGTTGGGGGTCGCACTTGGCTACACCTTC
>TRBV10-3|NA|TRBJ1-2|once
CAIPDSWYGYTF
TGTGCCATTCCGGACAGTTGGTATGGCTACACCTTC
>TRBV2|TRBD2|TRBJ2-3|NA
CASSDGAGGTDTQYF
TGTGCCAGCAGTGATGGAGCGGGAGGTACAGATACGCAGTATTTT
>TRBV5-1|TRBD2|TRBJ2-2|NA
CASSLPSGNTGELFF
TGCGCCAGCAGCTTGCCTAGCGGGAACACCGGGGAGCTGTTTTTT
>TRBV6-5|NA|TRBJ1-2|NA
CASSPSGPRYYGYTF
TGTGCCAGCAGTCCCTCTGGGCCCCGCTACTATGGCTACACCTTC
>TRBV9|NA|TRBJ2-1|NA
CASSVEGEQFF
TGTGCCAGCAGCGTAGAGGGGGAGCAGTTCTTC
>TRBV18|NA|TRBJ1-5|NA
CASSPSGDQPQHF
TGTGCCAGCTCACCATCAGGGGATCAGCCCCAGCATTTT
>TRBV6-2/TRBV6-3|NA|TRBJ2-7|NA
CASTINSPPYEQYF
TGTGCCAGCACCATTAACAGTCCCCCCTACGAGCAGTACTTC
>TRBV20-1|NA|TRBJ2-1|NA
CSARDLVGSEQFF
TGCAGTGCTAGAGATTTGGTCGGGAGTGAGCAGTTCTTC